This passage covers 20 T cell receptor beta chains from one sample sequenced in a study of T cell responses to AZD1222 COVID-19 vaccine. Some clones are missing from TCRdb's copy, which holds only in-frame ones; the method was immunoSEQ multiplex PCR. The sample holds some 80,000 clones, around 88% seen once. Sequences were derived from peripheral blood, sampled on day 0 of AZD1222 vaccination. The source of these receptors is an adult in good health.

This clone has only a few counts. The chain has TRBV5-4 and TRBJ1-2; the D gene is possibly TRBD1 (5 bases). There are 12 residues in the CDR3. Germline V gene lookup returns CDR1 SGHNT and CDR2 YYREEE (reference sequence). V was cut by 0 bases and J by 5 bases, with 5 bases left in between. The CDR3: CASSLEGYGYTF. CDR3 DNA sequence: TGTGCCAGCAGCTTGGAGGGGTATGGCTACACCTTC. The entire variable domain, with the rest obtained from reference TRBV5-4 and TRBJ1-2, is as follows: ETGVTQSPTHLIKTRGQQVTLRCSSQSGHNTVSWYQQALGQGPQFIFQYYREEENGRGNFPPRFSGLQFPNYSSELNVNALELDDSALYLCASSLEGYGYTFGSGTRLTVV.

The chain recombines TRBV2 with TRBJ2-5, with D tentatively TRBD1 or TRBD2 (5 bases each). The CDR3 covers 14 residues. The V end lost 10 bases, the J end lost 2 bases, and 17 bases lay between the germline ends. Germline CDR1 SNHLY, CDR2 FYNNEI. The CDR3, as DNA: TGTGCCACCCAAGGGGAAGCGGCGCAAGAGACCCAGTACTTC. Translated: CATQGEAAQETQYF. Variable domain in full (rest from reference TRBV2 and TRBJ2-5): EPEVTQTPSHQVTQMGQEVILRCVPISNHLYFYWYRQILGQKVEFLVSFYNNEISEKSEIFDDQFSVERPDGSNFTLKIRSTKLEDSAMYFCATQGEAAQETQYFGPGTRLLVL.

V usage is TRBV30 and J usage is TRBJ1-6; no clear D. CDR3 length: 15 amino acids. The V and J ends lost 3 bases and 9 bases respectively, with 18 bases between them. Germline values: CDR1 GTSNPN, CDR2 SVGIG (reference sequence). CDR3 region: CAWRRMAPGSSPLHF. The CDR3 bases are TGTGCCTGGAGGCGGATGGCCCCCGGGAGTTCACCCCTCCACTTT.

This clone came up once. This chain uses TRBV4-2 with TRBJ2-1, with 8 nucleotides matching TRBD2. Trimming took 1 base from V and 12 from J; bases not matched to a gene: 5. The length of the CDR3 is 13 residues. CDR1 LGHNA and CDR2 YNFKEQ come from the germline V gene. CDR3 in DNA: TGTGCCAGCAGCCAAGTGCGGGAGGACGTGCAGTTCTTC. As protein: CASSQVREDVQFF.

The rearrangement uses TRBV19 and TRBJ1-1; no definite D call. The CDR3 is 15 amino acids. Trimming removed 7 bases from V and 1 base from J, with 16 bases in between. CDR1 and CDR2 (germline): LNHDA, SQIVND (reference sequence). Written as DNA, the CDR3 is TGTGCCAGTAAAAACCAGCCCCGGGGGAACACTGAAGCTTTCTTT. Translated, it gives CASKNQPRGNTEAFF.

The J gene is TRBJ2-7, the V gene TRBV7-6; D tentatively reads TRBD1 or TRBD2 (6 bases each). Trimming shortened V by 2 bases and J by 4 bases, and 12 bases separated the two germline ends. Germline CDR1 SGHVS, CDR2 FNYEAQ. There are 14 residues in the CDR3. The CDR3 protein is CASSLSEGQYEQYF. The CDR3 DNA reads TGTGCCAGCAGCTTATCGGAGGGACAATACGAGCAGTACTTC.

The gene calls are TRBV27 and TRBJ1-5, with 7 bases fitting TRBD1. CDR1 and CDR2 from the germline V gene are MNHEY and SMNVEV (reference sequence). CDR3 size: 16 residues. J was trimmed by 2 bases and V by 3 bases; bases with no gene match: 7. CDR3 sequence: CASSLITGVGNQPQHF. As DNA, the CDR3 is TGTGCCAGCAGTTTGATAACAGGGGTGGGCAATCAGCCCCAGCATTTT.

The sample holds a few counts of this clone. The chain is built from TRBV2 and TRBJ1-2; perhaps TRBD1 as D (5 bases). The V gene's germline CDR1 is SNHLY and CDR2 FYNNEI. V was cut by 3 bases and J by 8 bases, with 13 bases left in between. CDR3 length: 13 residues. CDR3 nucleotides: TGTGCCAGCAGTGAGGGGGGTTGGAGGGGCTACACCTTC. Encoded protein: CASSEGGWRGYTF.

The chain joins TRBV3-1 (or the pseudogene TRBV3-2) to TRBJ2-5; 9 bases are shared with TRBD1. V was clipped by 4 bases and J by 5 bases; unmatched bases: 11. The CDR3 is made up of 16 amino acids. Germline V gene data show CDR1 as LGHDT and CDR2 as YNNKEL (reference sequence). The CDR3 here is CASSPGDRAWTETQYF. The CDR3 nucleotides read TGTGCCAGCAGCCCGGGGGACAGGGCCTGGACGGAGACCCAGTACTTC.

The chain has TRBV6-2 or TRBV6-3 and TRBJ1-2; D not resolved. Trimming took 0 bases from V and 6 from J, leaving 5 bases between them. From germline, CDR1 is MNHEY and CDR2 SVGEGT. This CDR3 contains 12 residues. This chain's CDR3 is CASSYSTNGYTF. The CDR3, as DNA: TGTGCCAGCAGTTACTCGACGAATGGCTACACCTTC.

The gene calls are TRBV7-2 and TRBJ1-2, with D perhaps TRBD1 (6 bases). Trimming stripped 4 bases from V and 7 bases from J, with 19 bases between. CDR3 length equals 15 residues. Per germline, CDR1 SGHTA and CDR2 FQGNSA. In DNA form, the CDR3 reads TGTGCCAGCAGCTACGGGACGGTCGTACAGGGTGGCTACACCTTC. Its translation is CASSYGTVVQGGYTF.

This rearrangement joins TRBV28 to TRBJ2-7; 10 bases are a match to TRBD1. Germline CDR1 and CDR2: MDHEN and SYDVKM. The CDR3 runs 15 residues. Losses at the gene ends were 5 bases for V and 6 bases for J; bases not matched to a gene: 10. The CDR3 nucleotides read TGTGCCAGCAGTACCACCGGGACAGGGGTTCGCGAGCAGTACTTC. This gives the protein CASSTTGTGVREQYF.

The J gene is TRBJ2-7, the V gene TRBV19; 11 bases are a match to TRBD2. The ends lost 3 bases at V and 6 bases at J; junction bases unmatched: 10. Germline-derived CDR1 and CDR2 are LNHDA and SQIVND (reference sequence). This CDR3 is built from 16 residues. Written as DNA, the CDR3 is TGTGCCAGTAGTATTGCTAGCGGGAGGCCTTCTGGCGAGCAGTACTTC. Protein product: CASSIASGRPSGEQYF.

This sequence joins TRBV5-1 and TRBJ2-7; no clear D. Germline V gene data show CDR1 as SGHRS and CDR2 as YFSETQ. V was shortened by 4 bases and J by 0 bases, with 8 bases between the two germline ends. The CDR3 loop spans 13 amino acids. CDR3 in DNA: TGCGCCAGCAGCGACCCGAGCTCCTACGAGCAGTACTTC. Residues: CASSDPSSYEQYF.

V usage is TRBV28 and J usage is TRBJ2-6, with D maybe TRBD2 (5 bases). Trimming cost V 5 bases and J 0 bases, with 17 bases left between them. The germline CDR1 and CDR2 sequences are MDHEN and SYDVKM. The CDR3 extends over 18 amino acids. CDR3 nucleotides: TGTGCCAGCAGTCCCCCCCCCGGACTGACCTCTGGGGCCAACGTCCTGACTTTC. Encoded protein: CASSPPPGLTSGANVLTF.

The chain is built from TRBV7-9 and TRBJ1-1; D might be TRBD1 (5 bases). The CDR3 covers 14 residues. The germline V and J ends were trimmed by 1 base and 7 bases, with 13 bases remaining between them. CDR1 SEHNR and CDR2 FQNEAQ come from the germline V gene (reference sequence). CDR3 sequence: CASSLEAGPIEAFF. CDR3 sequence (DNA): TGTGCCAGCAGCTTAGAGGCAGGGCCGATTGAAGCTTTCTTT.

A single count supports this clone. The genes are TRBV3-1 (or the pseudogene TRBV3-2) and TRBJ2-3, with D perhaps TRBD2 (7 bases). V lost 3 bases and J 4 bases, leaving 11 bases between the germline ends. Per the germline V gene, CDR1 is LGHDT and CDR2 is YNNKEL (reference sequence). This CDR3 has 14 amino acids. CDR3 sequence (DNA): TGTGCCAGCAGCCAGGGGGGGCCGGCAGATACGCAGTATTTT. Residues: CASSQGGPADTQYF.

The chain has TRBV7-2 and TRBJ1-2, with TRBD1 as a possible D gene (6 bases). Deletions cut 1 base from V and 8 bases from J, with 14 bases between. CDR3 length equals 14 residues. Germline V CDR1 and CDR2: SGHTA, FQGNSA. CDR3: CASSLDRAPIGYTF. The CDR3 nucleotides are TGTGCCAGCAGCTTAGACAGGGCACCTATCGGCTACACCTTC.

The CDR3, as DNA: TGTGCCACCAGCAGAGAAACAGGTCACAATCAGCCCCAGCATTTT. Protein product: CATSRETGHNQPQHF. The V call is TRBV15, the J call TRBJ1-5; weak D call: TRBD1 (5 bases). This CDR3 is 15 amino acids long. V dropped 0 bases and J dropped 3 bases, with 9 bases sitting between them. Germline V gene data show CDR1 as LNHNV and CDR2 as YYDKDF (reference sequence).

The chain employs TRBV15 and TRBJ1-2; no clear D gene. The CDR3 consists of 12 residues. Trimming took off 3 bases at V and 2 bases at J, with 4 bases between the two ends. CDR1 is LNHNV, CDR2 YYDKDF, per germline (reference sequence). CDR3 nucleotides: TGTGCCACCAGCAGGAGAAACTATGGCTACACCTTC. This encodes CATSRRNYGYTF.